Given below is one T cell receptor (beta chain) in context. Germline CDR1 is SGHDN and CDR2 is FVKESK. The CDR3 contains 12 residues. Trimming pared 1 base from V and 14 bases from J, leaving 12 bases between. The data were taken from a study of blood T cell repertoires in COVID-19. Participant-given clinical history determined each cohort assignment. As originally analysed: Estimates of nucleated cell counts were drawn from the amplification of reference gene primers. Repertoires were generated with immunoSEQ multiplex PCR, while TCRdb's copy carries only in-frame clones and drops some. That table is the source of V, J and clone size, and D and trimming were worked out from the DNA. This sample has 330,000 or so clones, with more than 75% found just once.

V is TRBV14 and J is TRBJ2-1; TRBD2 might be the D (5 bases). The clonotype originates from a man aged 35 to 55 in a cohort exposed to, infected with or recovered from COVID-19 (not recorded which). Sequencing was carried out using PBMCs or T cells enriched from blood (not recorded which). CDR3 region: CASSQGLSPEFF. The DNA for the CDR3 is TGTGCCAGCAGCCAAGGACTATCCCCGGAGTTCTTC.